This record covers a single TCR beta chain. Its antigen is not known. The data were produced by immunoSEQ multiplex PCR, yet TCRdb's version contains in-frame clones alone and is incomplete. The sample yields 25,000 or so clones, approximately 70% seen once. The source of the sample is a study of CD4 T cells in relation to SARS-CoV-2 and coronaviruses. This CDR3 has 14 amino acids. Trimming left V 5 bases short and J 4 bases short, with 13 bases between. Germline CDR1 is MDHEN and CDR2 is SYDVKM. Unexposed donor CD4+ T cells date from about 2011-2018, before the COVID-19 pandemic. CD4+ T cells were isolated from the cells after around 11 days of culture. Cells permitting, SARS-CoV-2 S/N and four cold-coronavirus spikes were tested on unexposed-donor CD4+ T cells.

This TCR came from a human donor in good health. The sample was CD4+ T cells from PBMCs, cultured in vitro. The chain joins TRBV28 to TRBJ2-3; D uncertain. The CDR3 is CASSPGSPPDTQYF. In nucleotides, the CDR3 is TGTGCCAGCAGTCCCGGGTCCCCCCCAGATACGCAGTATTTT.